This T cell receptor beta chain derives from a study of OX40 agonist ivuxolimab in advanced cancers. Study-level background: The costimulatory receptor OX40 (CD134) was targeted by ivuxolimab, a fully human IgG2 agonistic monoclonal antibody. Intravenous ivuxolimab was administered to patients every 2 weeks at six dose levels: 0.01, 0.1, 0.3, 1.5, 3 and 10 mg/kg. Of the 50 to 55 dose-escalation patients, hepatocellular carcinoma was present in about 20, melanoma in approximately 15, renal cell carcinoma in 9 and head and neck cancer in 9. In the dose-escalation cohort, 70% to 90% of patients were male, and the mean age was roughly 60 years with a range of roughly 20 to 80. Patients were allowed to have had prior anti-PD-1, anti-PD-L1 or anti-CTLA-4 therapy, and approximately 40% of the dose-escalation patients had been treated with checkpoint inhibitors. Partial responses were achieved by three dose-escalation patients, of whom one had hepatocellular carcinoma and two had cutaneous melanoma. Peripheral TCRbeta sequencing was intended to test whether TCR sequence diversity was altered and clonal T-cell expansion was caused by ivuxolimab. The paper reports the monotherapy dose-escalation portion (N of about 47 patients) of the phase I ivuxolimab trial.

The trial excluded patients who had a history of autoimmune disease or who were on systemic immunosuppression. Peripheral blood for TCR sequencing was drawn from every dose cohort at baseline, at cycle 4 day 1 and at cycle 7 day 1. The samples were drawn from a first-in-human, open-label, multicenter phase I dose-escalation trial of ivuxolimab. Adults with locally advanced or metastatic head and neck squamous cell, hepatocellular, melanoma or renal cell carcinoma were enrolled in the trial. CD4+ and CD8+ T cells were sorted separately from peripheral blood before TCR sequencing. What the study reported, not specific to this receptor: Low levels of normalized T-cell clonal expansion were also shown by some nonresponding patients. Antigen specificity was not determined for the clonally expanded peripheral T cells. Clonal expansion of both CD4+ and CD8+ blood T cells was observed from baseline to week 6 at doses 0.1 to 3.0 mg/kg. Partial responders in the 0.1-3.0 mg/kg groups had among the lowest normalized peripheral clonal expansion, especially among CD8+ T cells. On average, CD8+ T cells showed more expanded clones than CD4+ T cells after ivuxolimab.

Concerning this clone itself: The antigen it binds to is not known. No per-base quality is available; no much larger clone lies one base away.

Genomic DNA was isolated from the sorted cells so that the TCRbeta CDR3 region could be sequenced. TCRbeta CDR3 regions were sequenced using the immunoSEQ Assay. This immuneACCESS table, as held by TCRdb, lists in-frame sequences with V and J called but not all clones. Of the missing ones, under half trace to an unresolved V gene in checked studies; the others have no known cause. In all, the sample holds 100,000 or so clones, and roughly nine tenths of those were seen once. The top ten clonotypes cover approximately 5.7% of the sample. Inclusive of the bounding cysteine and phenylalanine, the CDR3 is 13 residues long. The entry retains the CDR3 DNA only, 39 bases that are in frame from base 1. CDR1 SEHNR and CDR2 FQNEAQ were looked up in the germline V gene (reference sequence). Deletion took 0 bases off V and 3 bases off J, with a span of 5 bases between the germline ends.

Recombination joined TRBV7-9 with TRBJ1-1; confidence is insufficient to name the D gene. This clonotype was sampled from an adult with an advanced solid tumor such as melanoma, head and neck, liver or kidney cancer. The sequencing here drew on CD4+ or CD8+ T cells sorted from blood, taken in a trial of the OX40 agonist ivuxolimab. CDR3 region: CASSLAMDTEAFF. The bases read TGTGCCAGCAGCTTAGCGATGGACACTGAAGCTTTCTTT.